This T cell receptor beta chain was sequenced in a study of lymphopenia after photon versus proton radiotherapy. V was trimmed by 4 bases and J by 0 bases, leaving 13 bases between them. CDR1 and CDR2 (germline): MNHEY, SMNVEV (reference sequence). There are 15 residues in the CDR3. Clones were sequenced by immunoSEQ multiplex PCR, and TCRdb holds only the in-frame ones, with some missing. The sample consists of tens of thousands of clones, about 82% of them appearing once. Points from the study as a whole: Post-nadir diversity loss with photons came from oligoclonal expansion, particularly CD8+ Temra cells. Relative stability marked proton patients; photon patients lost diversity and naive cells. Better survival with proton therapy was suggested as possible, not demonstrated.

This clone was seen only once. Its antigen is as yet unknown. The chain joins TRBV27 to TRBJ2-7; the D is unclear. The sequence was obtained from a woman in her seventies with pancreatic cancer. Sequenced here: peripheral blood, sampled from a patient treated with proton-based radiotherapy. CDR3 protein: CASSSRLHHSYEQYF. CDR3 nucleotides: TGTGCCAGCAGTTCTCGACTTCACCACTCCTACGAGCAGTACTTC.